These 15 T cell receptor beta chains were sequenced from one sample in a study of neoadjuvant anti-PD-1 for oral cavity cancer. Profiling relied on immunoSEQ multiplex PCR, and the TCRdb table lists in-frame clones only, not all of them. The data contain roughly 14,000 clones, around two thirds of them singletons. The sequencing used PBMCs, collected before nivolumab (anti-PD-1) treatment. The receptors originated from a person between 40 and 85 years old with oral cavity squamous cell carcinoma.

This clone was seen more than once but under ten times. The chain carries TRBV27 and TRBJ1-6, with D possibly matching TRBD1 (6 bases). Germline V gene lookup returns CDR1 MNHEY and CDR2 SMNVEV (reference sequence). Trimming took 3 bases from V and 5 from J, leaving 14 bases between them. The CDR3 runs 16 residues. This chain's CDR3 is CASSLGRGRDNSPLHF. The CDR3 region has the DNA TGTGCCAGCAGTTTGGGCAGGGGAAGGGATAATTCACCCCTCCACTTT.

This clone was seen a few times. V gene TRBV19 combines with J gene TRBJ1-5; TRBD1 agrees at 11 bases. The germline V gene encodes CDR1 LNHDA and CDR2 SQIVND (reference sequence). Trimming removed 9 bases from V and 0 bases from J; junction bases left unmatched: 7. The CDR3 has 16 amino acids. The CDR3 sequence: CARIRTGGYSNQPQHF. CDR3 nucleotide sequence: TGTGCCAGGATTAGGACAGGGGGCTATAGCAATCAGCCCCAGCATTTT.

This clone was observed a few times. The CDR3 loop reads CASSSRQGADTEAFF. The DNA of the CDR3 is TGTGCCAGCAGCTCACGACAGGGGGCGGACACTGAAGCTTTCTTT. The genes are TRBV7-2 and TRBJ1-1; 10 bases are shared with TRBD1. Germline loops: CDR1 SGHTA, CDR2 FQGNSA. CDR3 size: 15 residues. The V segment lost 4 bases and the J segment 3 bases; nucleotides outside the gene matches: 5.

The CDR3 region is CAWSGGVQPQHF. The DNA for the CDR3 is TGTGCCTGGAGTGGAGGGGTTCAGCCCCAGCATTTT. V usage is TRBV30 and J usage is TRBJ1-5; D may be TRBD1 (5 bases). Looked up from germline, CDR1 is GTSNPN and CDR2 is SVGIG (reference sequence). CDR3 length: 12 residues. V was cut by 1 base and J by 6 bases, with 7 bases left in between.

The chain recombines TRBV13 with TRBJ1-2; D is possibly TRBD1 (6 bases). From germline, CDR1 is PRHDT and CDR2 FYEKMQ (reference sequence). Trimming shortened V by 1 base and J by 7 bases, and 10 bases separated the two germline ends. The CDR3 covers 13 residues. In nucleotides, the CDR3 is TGTGCCAGCAGCTTAGAAGGGGGTAGTGGCTACACCTTC. It encodes CASSLEGGSGYTF.

The chain has TRBV5-8 and TRBJ1-2; D is undetermined. V was pared by 10 bases and J by 4 bases, with 5 bases between. Looked up from germline, CDR1 is SGHTS and CDR2 is YDEGEE. This CDR3 has 9 residues. In nucleotides, the CDR3 is TGTGCCTCATCCTATGGCTACACCTTC. This encodes CASSYGYTF. Filled out from reference TRBV5-8 and TRBJ1-2, the complete variable domain reads EAGVTQSPTHLIKTRGQQATLRCSPISGHTSVYWYQQALGLGLQFLLWYDEGEERNRGNFPPRFSGRQFPNYSSELNVNALELEDSALYLCASSYGYTFGSGTRLTVV.

In its sample, this clone was seen a few times. V gene TRBV28 combines with J gene TRBJ1-5, with 7 bases that match TRBD1. Trimming at V came to 5 bases and at J to 2 bases, leaving 3 bases not matched to a gene. CDR3 length: 14 amino acids. Germline-derived CDR1 and CDR2 are MDHEN and SYDVKM. CDR3 sequence (DNA): TGTGCCAGCAGTCCCGACAGGGGCAATCAGCCCCAGCATTTT. This encodes CASSPDRGNQPQHF.

V and J are TRBV11-3 and TRBJ2-1, with 10 bases identical to TRBD1. The CDR3 consists of 15 residues. V shed 1 base, J shed 7 bases, and the junction held 4 bases outside the gene matches. Germline CDR1 SGHNT, CDR2 YENEEA. DNA of the CDR3: TGTGCCAGCAGCTTAGGGGGACAGGGGACAAATGAGCAGTTCTTC. Its translation is CASSLGGQGTNEQFF.

The chain employs TRBV5-1 and TRBJ2-2; D is uncertain. Germline V CDR1 and CDR2: SGHRS, YFSETQ. Trimming shortened V by 1 base and J by 5 bases, and 12 bases separated the two germline ends. This CDR3 has 15 amino acids. CDR3: CASSLTGHPTGELFF. The DNA for the CDR3 is TGCGCCAGCAGCTTGACGGGTCATCCGACCGGGGAGCTGTTTTTT.

The chain joins TRBV5-6 to TRBJ2-7; D is undetermined. Germline CDR1 and CDR2: SGHDT and YYEEEE. This CDR3 contains 11 residues. The V gene lost 6 bases and the J gene lost 5 bases, with 9 bases spanning the gap. CDR3 nucleotides: TGTGCCAGCACCCGTATGGACGAGCAGTACTTC. This encodes CASTRMDEQYF.

This clone came up a few times. The rearrangement links TRBV6-1 to TRBJ2-3; D is perhaps TRBD2 (6 bases). The germline gives CDR1 MNHNS, CDR2 SASEGT. This CDR3 region has 13 residues. Trimming took off 8 bases at V and 0 bases at J, with 9 bases between the two ends. CDR3 sequence reads: CASGGKSTDTQYF. DNA for the CDR3: TGTGCCAGCGGAGGGAAAAGCACAGATACGCAGTATTTT.

V is TRBV11-3 and J is TRBJ2-5; D uncertain. The CDR3 runs 12 residues. The V end was cut by 3 bases, the J end by 5 bases, with 7 bases between. Germline V gene data show CDR1 as SGHNT and CDR2 as YENEEA. For the CDR3, the DNA is TGTGCCAGCAGCTTCTCTGGGGAGACCCAGTACTTC. Translation gives CASSFSGETQYF.

The chain couples TRBV30 to TRBJ1-4, with D hard to call. The germline V gene encodes CDR1 GTSNPN and CDR2 SVGIG (reference sequence). The CDR3 sequence is 14 residues long. Trimming pared 8 bases from V and 0 bases from J, leaving 13 bases between. CDR3 protein: CAVGLFATNEKLFF. The CDR3 DNA is TGTGCCGTTGGGCTATTTGCAACTAATGAAAAACTGTTTTTT.

The chain has TRBV13 and TRBJ2-3, with a tentative D call TRBD2 (5 bases). This CDR3 has 14 amino acids. V was cut by 3 bases and J by 5 bases, with 12 bases left in between. The germline V gene has CDR1 PRHDT and CDR2 FYEKMQ (reference sequence). The CDR3 here is CASSFLTRGDTQYF. In DNA, the CDR3 is TGTGCCAGCAGCTTCTTAACTCGGGGAGATACGCAGTATTTT.

V gene TRBV5-6 combines with J gene TRBJ2-5; D gene ambiguous. CDR3 length: 12 amino acids. The germline gives CDR1 SGHDT, CDR2 YYEEEE. The V and J ends lost 1 base and 4 bases respectively, with 5 bases between them. CDR3 amino acids: CASSLNPETQYF. The DNA for the CDR3 is TGTGCCAGCAGCTTGAACCCAGAGACCCAGTACTTC.